One sample yielded the 26 T cell receptor beta chains listed below, sequenced in a study of tumor-infiltrating T cells and Merkel cell polyomavirus (TCRdb year 2017). Study-level background: In Merkel cell carcinoma patients, the study investigated CD8+ T cells specific for the Merkel cell polyomavirus KLL epitope.

All patients' tumors stained robustly positive for Merkel cell polyomavirus Large T antigen by immunohistochemistry. The library was made by the immunoSEQ multiplex PCR assay. The table comes from immuneACCESS by way of TCRdb, which keeps in-frame sequences with V and J called. Part of the clones is missing from these tables; in studies checked, under half for an unresolved V gene and the rest for unknown reasons. The table for this sample lists 20,000 to 30,000 clones; 70% to 90% of them were counted only once. Less than 3% of the sample belongs to the ten largest clones. Sequencing was done on a sample of lymph node tissue. These receptors were taken from a man aged 45 to 65 with Merkel cell carcinoma.

This sequence joins TRBV27 and TRBJ1-1, with D uncertain. Per the germline V gene, CDR1 is MNHEY and CDR2 is SMNVEV (reference sequence). Trimming stripped 5 bases from V and 2 bases from J, with 3 bases between. This CDR3 region has 11 residues. The CDR3 loop is CASSHNTEAFF. CDR3 nucleotide sequence: TGTGCCAGCAGTCATAACACTGAAGCTTTCTTT.

This clone was seen just once. The chain uses TRBV10-2 and TRBJ1-1; D call uncertain. CDR3 length equals 12 residues. The V end lost 2 bases, the J end lost 8 bases, and 9 bases lay between the germline ends. From germline, CDR1 is WSHSY and CDR2 SAAADI. CDR3 amino acids: CASSEAVQEAFF. The CDR3 DNA reads TGCGCCAGCAGTGAGGCGGTTCAGGAAGCTTTCTTT.

This clone showed up just once. The chain combines TRBV7-6 with TRBJ1-3; D is perhaps TRBD1 (5 bases). The CDR3 sequence is 16 residues long. Between the trimmed V and J ends, which lost 4 bases and 2 bases, there was a span of 15 bases. Germline lookup yields CDR1 SGHVS and CDR2 FNYEAQ. The CDR3 protein is CASSSNQGTTGNTIYF. Written as DNA, the CDR3 is TGTGCCAGCAGCTCGAATCAGGGTACTACTGGAAACACCATATATTTT.

This clone was counted a single time. The chain carries TRBV6-1 and TRBJ1-6; D gene ambiguous. The CDR3 totals 16 residues. V was cut by 3 bases and J by 7 bases, with 16 bases left in between. CDR1 and CDR2 (germline): MNHNS, SASEGT. The DNA of the CDR3 is TGTGCCAGCAGTGATTCTTTAGTACCGTCGAATTCACCCCTCCACTTT. This sequence encodes CASSDSLVPSNSPLHF.

The V gene is TRBV7-2, the J gene TRBJ1-4, with TRBD1 matching 7 bases. From germline, CDR1 is SGHTA and CDR2 FQGNSA. V shed 1 base and J 11 bases; nucleotides not matched to a gene: 13. The CDR3 covers 16 residues. CDR3 coding DNA: TGTGCCAGCAGCTTAGAATTGGCAGGGGGAACGTGGAAACTGTTTTTT. Translating gives CASSLELAGGTWKLFF.

The CDR3: CASSQGTGVSNYGYTF. CDR3 nucleotides: TGCGCCAGCAGCCAAGGGACAGGGGTTTCTAACTATGGCTACACCTTC. The chain combines TRBV4-3 with TRBJ1-2; 9 nucleotides agree with TRBD1. The V segment lost 1 base and the J segment 0 bases; nucleotides outside the gene matches: 3. The CDR3 length is 16 residues. CDR1 and CDR2 (germline): LGHNA, YSLEER.

The rearrangement uses TRBV28 and TRBJ2-5; 7 bases line up with TRBD1. The CDR3 length is 15 residues. Germline CDR1 is MDHEN and CDR2 is SYDVKM. V shed 7 bases, J shed 2 bases, and the junction held 10 bases outside the gene matches. The CDR3: CASTAILRGQETQYF. As DNA, the CDR3 is TGTGCCAGCACAGCCATCCTCAGGGGGCAAGAGACCCAGTACTTC.

This clone was found once. CDR3 sequence (DNA): TGTGCTAGTGGCCTGACAACATATGGCTACACCTTC. Amino acid sequence: CASGLTTYGYTF. The chain links TRBV12-5 to TRBJ1-2; D is ambiguous. In germline, CDR1 is LGHNT, CDR2 FRNRAP. Trimming removed 6 bases from V and 5 bases from J, with 10 bases in between. The CDR3 sequence is 12 residues long.

The chain uses TRBV9 and TRBJ2-1, with 9 bases fitting TRBD1. Germline trimming cut 3 bases from V and 6 bases from J; bases unmatched to any gene: 4. CDR3 length: 14 residues. Germline CDR1 and CDR2: SGDLS and YYNGEE. The CDR3 DNA is TGTGCCAGCAGCGACAGGACAGGGGTCAATGAGCAGTTCTTC. Its translation: CASSDRTGVNEQFF.

The chain joins TRBV18 to TRBJ2-2; 8 positions match TRBD1. The CDR3 covers 16 residues. Germline values: CDR1 KGHSH, CDR2 LQKENI. The ends lost 3 bases at V and 4 bases at J; junction bases unmatched: 7. The CDR3 protein is CASSPLDRVVTGELFF. CDR3 bases: TGTGCCAGCTCACCGTTGGACAGGGTAGTCACCGGGGAGCTGTTTTTT.

V is TRBV11-2 and J is TRBJ1-1; tentative D call: TRBD1 (6 bases). Trimming removed 3 bases at V and 4 bases at J, with 15 bases between. This CDR3 has 15 residues. Germline-derived CDR1 and CDR2 are SGHAT and FQNNGV. Written as DNA, the CDR3 is TGTGCCAGCAGCTTTGGGCAGGGGTGGCTCACTGAAGCTTTCTTT. It specifies CASSFGQGWLTEAFF.

The chain has TRBV19 and TRBJ1-5; D call uncertain. V was clipped by 6 bases and J by 0 bases, with 6 bases between them. CDR1 and CDR2 from the germline V gene are LNHDA and SQIVND (reference sequence). This CDR3 spans 13 amino acids. The CDR3 DNA sequence: TGTGCCAGTAGCCTTAATAGCAATCAGCCCCAGCATTTT. Encoded protein: CASSLNSNQPQHF.

A single count supports this clone. Here the CDR3 reads CASSYMQGPYGYTF. The DNA of the CDR3 is TGTGCCAGCAGTTACATGCAGGGGCCCTATGGCTACACCTTC. This chain joins TRBV6-5 and TRBJ1-2; D possibly corresponds to TRBD1 (6 bases). CDR1 MNHEY and CDR2 SVGAGI come from the germline V gene. The CDR3 loop spans 14 amino acids. The V end was cut by 2 bases, the J end by 4 bases, with 11 bases between.

V is TRBV4-2 and J is TRBJ1-3; D may be TRBD1 (5 bases). V lost 6 bases and J lost 2, with 14 bases in between. CDR1 is LGHNA, CDR2 YNFKEQ, per germline. CDR3 length: 15 residues. The CDR3 sequence: CASSTTGDPGNTIYF. The CDR3 DNA reads as TGTGCCAGCAGTACGACGGGGGATCCTGGAAACACCATATATTTT.

V gene TRBV28 combines with J gene TRBJ2-3; 8 positions match TRBD2. The CDR3 totals 16 residues. V lost 2 bases and J lost 2; bases outside the gene matches: 6. Per the germline V gene, CDR1 is MDHEN and CDR2 is SYDVKM. The CDR3 nucleotides are TGTGCCAGCAGTTTAGCCGCTAGCGGGTCCACAGATACGCAGTATTTT. This codes for CASSLAASGSTDTQYF.

This chain joins TRBV28 and TRBJ1-4; 9 nucleotides agree with TRBD1. The CDR3 contains 15 residues. The germline gives CDR1 MDHEN, CDR2 SYDVKM. J gave up 8 bases and V 5 bases, and 9 bases lay outside the gene matches. This CDR3 is CASSPGQGGGEKLFF. The CDR3 bases are TGTGCCAGCAGTCCGGGACAGGGCGGCGGGGAAAAACTGTTTTTT. Combining the CDR3 with reference TRBV28 and TRBJ1-4 gives the whole variable domain DVKVTQSSRYLVKRTGEKVFLECVQDMDHENMFWYRQDPGLGLRLIYFSYDVKMKEKGDIPEGYSVSREKKERFSLILESASTNQTSMYLCASSPGQGGGEKLFFGSGTQLSVL.

With respect to this clone: Additional DNA sequences in this sample encode the identical CDR3. The chain has TRBV20-1 and TRBJ2-7; 7 bases agree with TRBD1. With V trimmed by 4 bases and J by 5 bases, 2 bases remained unmatched. Germline assignment: CDR1 DFQATT and CDR2 SNEGSKA (reference sequence). The CDR3 has 11 residues. Here the CDR3 DNA reads TGCAGTGCTAACAGGGGCCACGAGCAGTACTTC. The encoded protein is CSANRGHEQYF.

The chain joins TRBV4-1 to TRBJ1-1; possible D gene TRBD1, 5 bases. The CDR3 extends over 14 amino acids. The germline V and J ends were trimmed by 2 bases and 1 base, with 8 bases remaining between them. The V gene's germline CDR1 is MGHRA and CDR2 YSYEKL. CDR3 sequence: CASSQTQENTEAFF. CDR3 bases: TGCGCCAGCAGCCAAACACAGGAGAACACTGAAGCTTTCTTT.

V usage is TRBV7-9 and J usage is TRBJ2-1; TRBD2 agrees at 11 bases. CDR1 and CDR2 (germline): SEHNR, FQNEAQ (reference sequence). The CDR3 length is 15 residues. Losses at the gene ends were 6 bases for V and 4 bases for J; bases not matched to a gene: 5. Written as DNA, the CDR3 is TGTGCCAGCAGAGAGACTAGCGGGGCATACAATGAGCAGTTCTTC. Its protein is CASRETSGAYNEQFF.

This clone occurred once. The chain employs TRBV7-9 and TRBJ1-3; TRBD1 might be the D (5 bases). Between the trimmed V and J ends, which lost 5 bases and 1 base, there was a span of 9 bases. The CDR3 is made up of 14 amino acids. Germline lookup yields CDR1 SEHNR and CDR2 FQNEAQ (reference sequence). CDR3 amino acids: CASSHGGSGNTIYF. The DNA of the CDR3 is TGTGCCAGCAGCCACGGGGGTTCTGGAAACACCATATATTTT. The variable domain in full, with the rest retrieved from reference TRBV7-9 and TRBJ1-3, is DTGVSQNPRHKITKRGQNVTFRCDPISEHNRLYWYRQTLGQGPEFLTYFQNEAQLEKSRLLSDRFSAERPKGSFSTLEIQRTEQGDSAMYLCASSHGGSGNTIYFGEGSWLTVV.

The V call is TRBV7-6, the J call TRBJ2-7, with 8 bases aligning to TRBD2. Unmatched junction bases numbered 6, after V lost 5 bases and J lost 3 bases. The length of the CDR3 is 14 residues. Germline assignment: CDR1 SGHVS and CDR2 FNYEAQ. CDR3: CASSLRTSSYEQYF. The CDR3 DNA follows: TGTGCCAGCAGCCTTCGGACTAGCAGCTACGAGCAGTACTTC.

The chain couples TRBV29-1 to TRBJ2-7, with 7 positions matching TRBD2. V lost 6 bases to trimming and J lost 4 bases; unmatched junction nucleotides: 9. CDR1 is SQVTM and CDR2 is ANQGSEA in the germline V gene. The CDR3 is 13 residues long. Here the CDR3 reads CSVLAPSGYEQYF. As DNA, the CDR3 is TGCAGCGTCCTGGCCCCTAGCGGTTACGAGCAGTACTTC.

V and J are TRBV13 and TRBJ2-5; TRBD1 matches 12 bases. Germline loops: CDR1 PRHDT, CDR2 FYEKMQ (reference sequence). This CDR3 comprises 16 residues. V shed 5 bases and J 5 bases; nucleotides not matched to a gene: 9. The CDR3 loop is CASSLRDRGRVETQYF. CDR3 bases: TGTGCCAGCAGCCTGCGGGACAGGGGGCGAGTGGAGACCCAGTACTTC.

The chain carries TRBV9 and TRBJ1-4; 7 bases line up with TRBD1. Trimming cost V 7 bases and J 7 bases; bases outside gene matches: 7. Germline V lookup: CDR1 SGDLS, CDR2 YYNGEE. The length of the CDR3 is 13 residues. This chain's CDR3 is CASGKGAGEKLFF. The CDR3 DNA reads TGTGCCAGCGGCAAGGGGGCTGGTGAAAAACTGTTTTTT.

The chain uses TRBV15 and TRBJ2-7; tentative D call: TRBD1 (5 bases). The CDR3 runs 14 residues. The germline gives CDR1 LNHNV, CDR2 YYDKDF (reference sequence). Trimming took 1 base from V and 2 from J, leaving 9 bases between them. The CDR3 DNA follows: TGTGCCACCAGCAGAGGGGGCCTCACCTACGAGCAGTACTTC. Its translation: CATSRGGLTYEQYF.

The chain carries TRBV2 and TRBJ2-7, with 9 bases that match TRBD2. Per germline, CDR1 SNHLY and CDR2 FYNNEI. The CDR3 sequence is 15 residues long. After removal of 9 bases from V and 2 bases from J, the junction contained 11 bases not matched to a gene. DNA for the CDR3: TGTGCCAGTTTGGTGGGCGGGGGGGACGCCTACGAGCAGTACTTC. This gives the protein CASLVGGGDAYEQYF.